The TCR beta chain described here comes from a study of blood T cell repertoires in COVID-19. Per the original data handling: Scientists estimated how many nucleated cells there were by amplifying reference gene primers. Sequencing used immunoSEQ multiplex PCR; TCRdb keeps in-frame clones, though not all of them. For V, J and clone size, that table is used; D and trimming come from the DNA. The table has 150,000 to 180,000 clones, roughly nine tenths seen once. The germline CDR1 and CDR2 sequences are SGHTA and FQGNSA. The V segment lost 5 bases and the J segment 2 bases; nucleotides outside the gene matches: 17. This CDR3 has 19 residues.

The rearrangement joins TRBV7-2 to TRBJ1-5, with 8 bases matching TRBD1. The receptor's source is an older woman with acute or convalescent COVID-19. Sequenced sample: peripheral blood. The CDR3: CASSPGYGQGGGGNQPQHF. CDR3 sequence (DNA): TGTGCCAGCAGCCCCGGGTACGGACAGGGCGGCGGTGGCAATCAGCCCCAGCATTTT.